This T cell receptor beta chain came from a study of cytomegalovirus exposure and HLA in healthy donors. With V trimmed by 4 bases and J by 7 bases, 7 bases remained unmatched. The CDR3 has 14 residues. Germline-derived CDR1 and CDR2 are MDHEN and SYDVKM. This clone appeared once. 60 Vbeta and 13 Jbeta primers were used in PCR. TCRdb's copy holds only in-frame clones and misses some; the assay was immunoSEQ multiplex PCR. The sample includes roughly 150,000 clones, roughly 75% of them seen just once. The receptor's source is a man aged 18-30 years in good health and CMV-seropositive. Sequenced sample: PBMCs. V gene TRBV28 combines with J gene TRBJ1-2; 9 positions match TRBD1. The DNA of the CDR3 is TGTGCCAGCAGTTCCTACAGGGGGCGGGGTGGCTACACCTTC. Translated: CASSSYRGRGGYTF.